This T cell receptor (beta chain) emerged from a study of blood T cells in healthy people across ages. Germline V gene lookup returns CDR1 SEHNR and CDR2 FQNEAQ (reference sequence). The CDR3 extends over 13 amino acids. V was trimmed by 1 base and J by 8 bases, leaving 8 bases between them. It was with a sample-barcoded 5' primer and a J-beta primer mix that a second PCR of roughly 7 to 11 cycles was run. Each CDR3 protein is one row after TCRdb ran MiXCR on the 5' RACE reads. The table includes 600,000 or so distinct CDR3 sequences, about 30% detected once. This clonotype was picked up many times. This TCR derives from a woman older than 75 in good health. The J gene is TRBJ1-4, the V gene TRBV7-9; D unresolved. Material for sequencing was blood. CDR3 amino acids: CASSLGFGEKLFF. CDR3 coding DNA: TGTGCCAGCAGCTTAGGTTTTGGAGAAAAACTGTTTTTT. The whole variable domain, remainder taken from reference TRBV7-9 and TRBJ1-4, is DTGVSQNPRHKITKRGQNVTFRCDPISEHNRLYWYRQTLGQGPEFLTYFQNEAQLEKSRLLSDRFSAERPKGSFSTLEIQRTEQGDSAMYLCASSLGFGEKLFFGSGTQLSVL.